The T cell receptor (beta chain) described here comes from a study of human T cells and chemical hapten exposure. This clonotype showed up many times. What it recognizes is unknown. From the RACE reads, TCRdb called clonotypes with MiXCR, one entry per CDR3 protein. The table shows about 360,000 distinct CDR3 sequences, with approximately 6.3% occurring only once. The study, taken as a whole, reports: Alopecia affected the donors, so their immune response may differ from healthy people's. Expanded TCRs showed more large CDR3 clusters than pre-sensitization or healthy control sets.

The V gene's germline CDR1 is SQVTM and CDR2 ANQGSEA. Trimming took off 7 bases at V and 8 bases at J, with 21 bases between the two ends. The CDR3 length is 14 residues. Time point defined: patch test 1, 2 weeks after DPC sensitization. As for treatment: therapeutic diphenylcyclopropenone sensitization with weekly scalp DPC. The clonotype comes from a young woman with alopecia areata. Some clones in this sample may be carry-over from other donors' samples. The rearrangement links TRBV29-1 to TRBJ2-1, with D uncertain. Sequenced here: whole blood, sampled in connection with sensitization to the hapten diphenylcyclopropenone (DPC). CDR3 residues: CSAEHVVPTDEQFF. The CDR3 nucleotides read TGCAGCGCCGAACACGTCGTACCTACCGATGAGCAGTTCTTC.